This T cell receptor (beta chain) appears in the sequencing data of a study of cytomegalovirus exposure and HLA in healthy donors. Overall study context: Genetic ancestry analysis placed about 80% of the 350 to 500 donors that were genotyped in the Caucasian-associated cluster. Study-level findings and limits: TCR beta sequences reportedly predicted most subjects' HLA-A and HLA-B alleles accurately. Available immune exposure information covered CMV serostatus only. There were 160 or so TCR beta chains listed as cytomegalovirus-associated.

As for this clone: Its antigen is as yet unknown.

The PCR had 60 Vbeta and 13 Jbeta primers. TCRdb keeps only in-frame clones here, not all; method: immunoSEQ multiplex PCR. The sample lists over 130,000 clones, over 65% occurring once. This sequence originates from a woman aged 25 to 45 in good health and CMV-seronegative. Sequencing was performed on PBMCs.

The CDR3 region has the DNA TGCAGCGTCCTGACTAGCGGGGATCACAATGAGCAGTTCTTC. This sequence encodes CSVLTSGDHNEQFF. This chain links TRBV29-1 with TRBJ2-1; 11 bases are a match to TRBD2. Per germline, CDR1 SQVTM and CDR2 ANQGSEA. V shed 6 bases, J shed 5 bases, and the junction held 6 bases outside the gene matches. This CDR3 has 14 amino acids.